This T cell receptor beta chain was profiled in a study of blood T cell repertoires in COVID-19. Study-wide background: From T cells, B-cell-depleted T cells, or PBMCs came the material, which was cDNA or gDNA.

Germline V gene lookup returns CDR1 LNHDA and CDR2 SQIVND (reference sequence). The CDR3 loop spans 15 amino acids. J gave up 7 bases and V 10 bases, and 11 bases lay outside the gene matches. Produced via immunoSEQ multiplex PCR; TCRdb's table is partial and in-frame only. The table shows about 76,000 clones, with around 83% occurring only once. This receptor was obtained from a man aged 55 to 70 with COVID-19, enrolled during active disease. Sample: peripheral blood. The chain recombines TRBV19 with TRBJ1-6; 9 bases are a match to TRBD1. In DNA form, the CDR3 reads TGTGCCACCAAGAGGGACAGGGAAAGAAATTCACCCCTCCACTTT. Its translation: CATKRDRERNSPLHF.